This is a list of T cell receptor beta chains from one sample in a study of shared clonotypes between healthy human individuals. TCRdb keeps only in-frame clones here, not all; method: immunoSEQ multiplex PCR. The table lists more than 1.2 million clones, 98% to 99% of them singletons. Sequencing was carried out using naive CD4+ T cells sorted from blood. Receptors originate from a man aged 25 to 40 in good health. The CDR3 runs from the conserved cysteine through the conserved F or W. The D gene is left open where the match is weak. Clone size is not always given. Where it is, it says once, few, many or a class for expanded clones.

CDR3: CASSRRDNTGELFF
DNA: TGTGCCAGCAGCCGACGGGATAACACCGGGGAGCTGTTTTTT
V: TRBV7-9
length: 14
size: -
D: -
J: TRBJ2-2

CDR3: CASNPSGLAQETQYF
DNA: TGCGCCAGCAACCCCTCAGGACTAGCGCAAGAGACCCAGTACTTC
V: TRBV5-1
length: 15
size: -
D: TRBD2
J: TRBJ2-5

CDR3: CSVAGFLETGELFF
DNA: TGCAGCGTTGCCGGTTTTCTAGAAACCGGGGAGCTGTTTTTT
V: TRBV29-1
length: 14
size: -
D: -
J: TRBJ2-2

CDR3: CASSQEGTAVNQPQHF
DNA: TGCGCCAGCAGCCAAGAAGGGACAGCGGTAAATCAGCCCCAGCATTTT
V: TRBV4-1
length: 16
size: -
D: TRBD1
J: TRBJ1-5

CDR3: CASSRRTSGRWTGELFF
DNA: TGTGCCAGCAGCAGACGGACTAGCGGGAGATGGACCGGGGAGCTGTTTTTT
V: TRBV5-6
length: 17
size: once
D: TRBD2
J: TRBJ2-2

CDR3: CASSPTSEGDTQYF
DNA: TGTGCCAGCTCACCTACCTCGGAGGGGGATACGCAGTATTTT
V: TRBV18
length: 14
size: -
D: -
J: TRBJ2-3

CDR3: CASSLSDRTEAFF
DNA: TGTGCCAGCAGTTTATCTGACAGAACTGAAGCTTTCTTT
V: TRBV27
length: 13
size: -
D: -
J: TRBJ1-1

CDR3: CSARPTYEQYF
DNA: TGCAGTGCTAGACCGACGTACGAGCAGTACTTC
V: TRBV20-1
length: 11
size: -
D: -
J: TRBJ2-7

CDR3: CASSSLAGSDTQYF
DNA: TGTGCCAGCAGCTCATTAGCGGGGTCAGATACGCAGTATTTT
V: TRBV5-6
length: 14
size: -
D: TRBD2
J: TRBJ2-3

CDR3: CASSLTGQVPYEQYF
DNA: TGTGCCAGCAGCTTAACCGGACAGGTACCCTACGAGCAGTACTTC
V: TRBV7-3
length: 15
size: -
D: TRBD1
J: TRBJ2-7

CDR3: CASSLLGRTGELFF
DNA: TGTGCCAGCAGTTTATTGGGCCGCACCGGGGAGCTGTTTTTT
V: TRBV27
length: 14
size: -
D: -
J: TRBJ2-2

CDR3: CASRSTGISGANVLTF
DNA: TGTGCCAGCAGGTCCACAGGGATCTCTGGGGCCAACGTCCTGACTTTC
V: TRBV7-8
length: 16
size: -
D: -
J: TRBJ2-6

CDR3: CASSGTGGNYGYTF
DNA: TGTGCCAGCAGCGGGACAGGGGGCAACTATGGCTACACCTTC
V: TRBV5-4
length: 14
size: -
D: TRBD1
J: TRBJ1-2

CDR3: CASSVGGAGQPQHF
DNA: TGTGCCAGCAGCGTTGGGGGCGCGGGTCAGCCCCAGCATTTT
V: TRBV9
length: 14
size: -
D: -
J: TRBJ1-5

CDR3: CASVPGQEGTQYF
DNA: TGTGCCAGCGTCCCGGGACAGGAGGGTACGCAGTATTTT
V: TRBV28
length: 13
size: -
D: TRBD1
J: TRBJ2-3

CDR3: CASSKSRQGWVSSWWPNQPQHF
DNA: TGTGCCAGCAGCAAGTCTAGGCAGGGGTGGGTCAGCTCCTGGTGGCCCAATCAGCCCCAGCATTTT
V: TRBV21-1
length: 22
size: -
D: -
J: TRBJ1-5

CDR3: CASSLVGATNEKLFF
DNA: TGCGCCAGCAGCTTGGTGGGTGCAACTAATGAAAAACTGTTTTTT
V: TRBV5-1
length: 15
size: -
D: -
J: TRBJ1-4

CDR3: CASSSLSGRRTYGYTF
DNA: TGTGCCAGCAGTTCCTTATCCGGGAGGAGGACCTATGGCTACACCTTC
V: TRBV28
length: 16
size: -
D: -
J: TRBJ1-2

CDR3: CASSPRFGGWGTEAFF
DNA: TGTGCCAGCAGCCCCCGGTTTGGGGGATGGGGCACTGAAGCTTTCTTT
V: TRBV5-6
length: 16
size: -
D: -
J: TRBJ1-1

CDR3: CASSLSGDFSYEQYF
DNA: TGTGCCAGCAGTTTGTCGGGGGATTTCTCCTACGAGCAGTACTTC
V: TRBV28
length: 15
size: -
D: -
J: TRBJ2-7

CDR3: CASSPFPAGGSREQYF
DNA: TGTGCCAGTAGTCCCTTTCCAGCGGGGGGAAGTCGGGAGCAGTACTTC
V: TRBV19
length: 16
size: -
D: TRBD2
J: TRBJ2-7

CDR3: CASSPRKAGTSGRSTDTQYF
DNA: TGTGCCAGCAGCCCACGAAAGGCCGGGACTAGCGGGAGAAGCACAGATACGCAGTATTTT
V: TRBV7-6
length: 20
size: -
D: TRBD2
J: TRBJ2-3

CDR3: CASSLGLAGYKDTQYF
DNA: TGTGCCAGCAGCTTAGGACTAGCGGGATACAAAGATACGCAGTATTTT
V: TRBV11-2
length: 16
size: -
D: TRBD2
J: TRBJ2-3

CDR3: CASSLRGDSIQPQHF
DNA: TGTGCCAGCAGCCTCCGGGGGGATAGTATTCAGCCCCAGCATTTT
V: TRBV5-6
length: 15
size: -
D: -
J: TRBJ1-5

CDR3: CASRRDSSVGYTF
DNA: TGTGCCAGCAGAAGGGACAGTTCGGTTGGCTACACCTTC
V: TRBV2
length: 13
size: once
D: TRBD1
J: TRBJ1-2

CDR3: CASSDSPLAGRYNEQFF
DNA: TGTGCCAGCAGTGACTCGCCCCTAGCGGGACGGTACAATGAGCAGTTCTTC
V: TRBV6-4
length: 17
size: -
D: TRBD2
J: TRBJ2-1